This is a list of T cell receptor beta chains from one sample in a study of cytomegalovirus exposure and HLA in healthy donors. Method: immunoSEQ multiplex PCR; TCRdb's copy keeps in-frame clones and lacks some. The top ten clones hold around 3.4% of a sample with 120,000 to 150,000 clones, 85% to 90% of them seen once. Sequencing was performed on PBMCs. The receptor set was obtained from a woman aged 18-29 years in good health and CMV-seropositive. The CDR3 runs from the conserved cysteine through the conserved F or W. The D gene is left open where the match is weak. Where a row states a size, it is once, few, many or the class of an expanded clone; other rows omit it.

j_call	clone_size	v_call	d_call	cdr3_nt	cdr3_aa
TRBJ2-3	-	TRBV10-3	-	TGTGCCATCAGTGAGTCGGGGGCCAAAACAATCACAGATACGCAGTATTTT	CAISESGAKTITDTQYF
TRBJ2-5	-	TRBV5-1	-	TGCGCCAGCAGCCCGGAGGGCCCAGTGGAGACCCAGTACTTC	CASSPEGPVETQYF
TRBJ1-4	-	TRBV28	TRBD1	TGTGCCAGCAGCCAAACAGGGGCGAGTAATGAAAAACTGTTTTTT	CASSQTGASNEKLFF
TRBJ2-7	-	TRBV6-5	-	TGTGCCAGCAGTTACCAGGGCGGATCCTACGAGCAGTACTTC	CASSYQGGSYEQYF
TRBJ2-7	-	TRBV18	-	TGTGCCAGCTCACCCGCCAGATCCTACGAGCAGTACTTC	CASSPARSYEQYF
TRBJ2-7	-	TRBV19	-	TGTGCCAGTAGTATAGGCAGCTACGAGCAGTACTTC	CASSIGSYEQYF
TRBJ2-5	once	TRBV19	TRBD2	TGTGCCAGTAGTATGGCCGCGGGAGCTTTTGAGACCCAGTACTTC	CASSMAAGAFETQYF
TRBJ2-2	-	TRBV11-3	TRBD2	TGTGCCAGCAGCCACTGGACTAGCGGGAACGCCGGGGAGCTGTTTTTT	CASSHWTSGNAGELFF
TRBJ2-1	-	TRBV6-5	TRBD2	TGTGCCAGCAACCCCTTTGGGAGGGAAGGTGAGCAGTTCTTC	CASNPFGREGEQFF
TRBJ1-1	-	TRBV7-8	-	TGTGCCAGCAGCTTAGCCTACCGGGGGAGGATTGGGGACGCTGAAGCTTTCTTT	CASSLAYRGRIGDAEAFF
TRBJ2-3	-	TRBV29-1	-	TGCAGCGTTGGGCAGGGTGGCGATACGCAGTATTTT	CSVGQGGDTQYF
TRBJ2-7	-	TRBV5-4	TRBD2	TGTGCCAGCAGCTTTAGCGGGAGGGCCTCCGAGCAGTACTTC	CASSFSGRASEQYF
TRBJ1-2	-	TRBV6-6	TRBD1	TGTGCCAGCGGACTGACAGGGGATGACTATGGCTACACCTTC	CASGLTGDDYGYTF
TRBJ2-5	-	TRBV5-1	-	TGCGCCAGCAGCTCCATCGGGCAGGGAGAGACCCAGTACTTC	CASSSIGQGETQYF
TRBJ2-2	-	TRBV4-1	-	TGCGCCAGCAGCCAAGACTGGTCACCGGGTACCGGGGAGCTGTTTTTT	CASSQDWSPGTGELFF
TRBJ1-5	-	TRBV30	-	TGTGCCTGGAGTGCATGGTCGGACTCGCCCCAGCATTTT	CAWSAWSDSPQHF
TRBJ2-1	-	TRBV9	-	TGTGCCAGCAGCGCCGCGGAAGCGCTCAATGAGCAGTTCTTC	CASSAAEALNEQFF
TRBJ2-1	-	TRBV19	-	TGTGCCAGTAGTGGTAGCTCGGCCCCTTTTGGTGAGCAGTTCTTC	CASSGSSAPFGEQFF
TRBJ2-5	-	TRBV29-1	TRBD1	TGCAGCGGGGGAGGGGACAGGGAAGAGACCCAGTACTTC	CSGGGDREETQYF
TRBJ2-7	-	TRBV13	TRBD2	TGTGCCAGCAGCCCCCCCGGGACTAGCGGGACAGGCGAGCAGTACTTC	CASSPPGTSGTGEQYF
TRBJ2-1	-	TRBV21-1	-	TGTGCCAGGTCTGGGTATCCGGGAGTAAGCTCCTACAATGAGCAGTTCTTC	CARSGYPGVSSYNEQFF
TRBJ2-5	-	TRBV18	TRBD2	TGTGCCAGCTCTCCTAGCGGGAGCGGGGGAGAGACCCAGTACTTC	CASSPSGSGGETQYF
TRBJ2-2	-	TRBV7-9	TRBD1	TGTGCCAGCAGCGGAGCAGGGGGCTTTCTCCCCGGGGAGCTGTTTTTT	CASSGAGGFLPGELFF
TRBJ1-1	-	TRBV5-1	-	TGCGCCAGCAGCTTGGCCCGGGGGGCTAAAACTGAAGCTTTCTTT	CASSLARGAKTEAFF
TRBJ2-3	-	TRBV7-6	TRBD2	TGTGCCAGCAGCTTAGAAGCGAGACTAGCGGGTGCAGATACGCAGTATTTT	CASSLEARLAGADTQYF
TRBJ2-1	-	TRBV5-1	TRBD2	TGCGCCAGCAGCCCGGGGACTAGCCCCTACAATGAGCAGTTCTTC	CASSPGTSPYNEQFF
TRBJ2-1	-	TRBV5-1	TRBD1	TGCGCCAGCAGCACCGGACAGGGGGGATACAATGAGCAGTTCTTC	CASSTGQGGYNEQFF
TRBJ2-7	once	TRBV4-1	-	TGCGCCAGCAGCCAAGTGCTCTCAGGCTACGAGCAGTACTTC	CASSQVLSGYEQYF
TRBJ2-3	-	TRBV28	TRBD2	TGTGCCAGCAGTTCCCCTAGCGGGGACAGCGATACGCAGTATTTT	CASSSPSGDSDTQYF
TRBJ1-3	-	TRBV2	-	TGTGCCAGCAGTGAGACAGGATTTGGAAACACCATATATTTT	CASSETGFGNTIYF
TRBJ2-7	once	TRBV28	-	TGTGCCAGCAATATCGGGAGCTCCTACGAGCAGTACTTC	CASNIGSSYEQYF
TRBJ2-1	-	TRBV5-1	TRBD2	TGCGCCAGCAGCTCTCTAGGCGGGAGGGCCGGCAATGAGCAGTTCTTC	CASSSLGGRAGNEQFF
TRBJ2-5	-	TRBV4-1	-	TGCGCCAGCAGCCGCCAAACTTCCACTAGGGAAGAGACCCAGTACTTC	CASSRQTSTREETQYF
TRBJ1-3	-	TRBV25-1	-	TGTGCCAGCTCGACAAGTACCTCTGGAAACACCATATATTTT	CASSTSTSGNTIYF
TRBJ2-7	-	TRBV29-1	-	TGCAGCGTTGAAGACCAGCAAAAGGGGTACGAGCAGTACTTC	CSVEDQQKGYEQYF
TRBJ2-1	-	TRBV9	-	TGTGCCAGCAGCGTACTACCTTACAATGAGCAGTTCTTC	CASSVLPYNEQFF
TRBJ2-1	few	TRBV25-1	-	TGTGCCAGCAGTGGCTCCCCGTTAGTTGAGCAGTTCTTC	CASSGSPLVEQFF
TRBJ2-7	-	TRBV7-9	-	TGTGCCAGCAGCCTCAGTAACGACGAGCAGTACTTC	CASSLSNDEQYF
TRBJ1-4	-	TRBV4-1	-	TGCGCCAGCAGCCAAGCTTCACGGGGGTTGACTAATGAAAAACTGTTTTTT	CASSQASRGLTNEKLFF
TRBJ2-7	-	TRBV14	-	TGTGCCAGCAGCCAACAGGGTACCTACGAGCAGTACTTC	CASSQQGTYEQYF
TRBJ1-1	-	TRBV7-2	-	TGTGCCAGCAGCCCAGGCGACAGGGAAGCTTTCTTT	CASSPGDREAFF
TRBJ2-7	-	TRBV29-1	-	TGCAGCGTTGAGGGGGCTAGTACTCACGAGCAGTACTTC	CSVEGASTHEQYF
TRBJ1-1	-	TRBV11-3	-	TGTGCCAGCAGCTTACGTAATCCCCAGGGAGAAGCTTTCTTT	CASSLRNPQGEAFF
TRBJ1-2	-	TRBV11-3	-	TGTGCCAGCAGCTACAGCCCTGCTAACTATGGCTACACCTTC	CASSYSPANYGYTF
TRBJ2-7	-	TRBV7-3	-	TGTGCCAGCAGCTTGGACATCCAGGGCGAGCAGTACTTC	CASSLDIQGEQYF
TRBJ2-2	-	TRBV5-1	TRBD1	TGCGCCAGCAGCCTCGGGACAGGGGGAGTAGGGGAGCTGTTTTTT	CASSLGTGGVGELFF